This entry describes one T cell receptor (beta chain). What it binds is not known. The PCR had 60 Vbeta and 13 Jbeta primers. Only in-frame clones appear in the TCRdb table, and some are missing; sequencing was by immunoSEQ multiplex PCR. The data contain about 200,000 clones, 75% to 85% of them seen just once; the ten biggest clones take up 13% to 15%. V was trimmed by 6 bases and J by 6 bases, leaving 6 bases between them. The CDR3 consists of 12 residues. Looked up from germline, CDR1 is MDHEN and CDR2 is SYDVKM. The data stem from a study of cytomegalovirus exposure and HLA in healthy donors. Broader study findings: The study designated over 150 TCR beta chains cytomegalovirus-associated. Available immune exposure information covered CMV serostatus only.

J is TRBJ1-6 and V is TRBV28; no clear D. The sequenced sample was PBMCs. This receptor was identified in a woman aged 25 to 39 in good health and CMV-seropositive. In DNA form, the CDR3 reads TGTGCCAGCAGACAGCCTAATTCACCCCTCCACTTT. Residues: CASRQPNSPLHF.